The T cell receptor (beta chain) described here comes from a study of blood T cell repertoires in COVID-19. Study information: T cells, B-cell-depleted T cells, or PBMCs provided the cDNA or gDNA that served as material.

Trimming at V came to 3 bases and at J to 3 bases, leaving 9 bases not matched to a gene. Germline V CDR1 and CDR2: SGHDT, YYEEEE. CDR3 length: 16 amino acids. Profiled with immunoSEQ multiplex PCR; TCRdb holds only in-frame clones, not every one. The repertoire consists of about 140,000 clones, with about three quarters occurring once and the leading ten covering around 16%. The chain joins TRBV5-6 to TRBJ2-1; 7 bases are shared with TRBD2. Specimen: peripheral blood. This TCR derives from a man aged 45-65 years with acute or convalescent COVID-19. The CDR3 sequence: CASSSSAGTNYNEQFF. The CDR3 DNA follows: TGTGCCAGCAGCTCCTCAGCGGGGACGAACTACAATGAGCAGTTCTTC.